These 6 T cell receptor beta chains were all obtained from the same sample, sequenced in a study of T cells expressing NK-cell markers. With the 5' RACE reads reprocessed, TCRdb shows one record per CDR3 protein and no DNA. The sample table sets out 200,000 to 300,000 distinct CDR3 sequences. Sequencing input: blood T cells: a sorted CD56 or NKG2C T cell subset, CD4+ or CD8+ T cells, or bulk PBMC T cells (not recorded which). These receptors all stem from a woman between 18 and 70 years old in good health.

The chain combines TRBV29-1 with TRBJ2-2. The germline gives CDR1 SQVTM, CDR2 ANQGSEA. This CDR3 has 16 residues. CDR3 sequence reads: CSVEDRSRISGGELFF.

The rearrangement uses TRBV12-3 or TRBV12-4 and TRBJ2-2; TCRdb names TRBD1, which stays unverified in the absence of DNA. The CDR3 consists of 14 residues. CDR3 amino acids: CAVKGQGATGELFF.

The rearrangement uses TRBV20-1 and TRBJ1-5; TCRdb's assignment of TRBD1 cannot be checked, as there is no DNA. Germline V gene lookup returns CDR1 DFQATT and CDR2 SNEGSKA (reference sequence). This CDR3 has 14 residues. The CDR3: CSATEGQGGQPQHF.

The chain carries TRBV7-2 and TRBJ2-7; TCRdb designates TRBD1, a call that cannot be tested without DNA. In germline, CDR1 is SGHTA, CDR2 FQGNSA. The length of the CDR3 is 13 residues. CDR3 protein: CASSLGSQDEQYF. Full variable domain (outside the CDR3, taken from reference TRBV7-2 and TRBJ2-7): GAGVSQSPSNKVTEKGKDVELRCDPISGHTALYWYRQSLGQGLEFLIYFQGNSAPDKSGLPSDRFSAERTGGSVSTLTIQRTQQEDSAVYLCASSLGSQDEQYFGPGTRLTVT.

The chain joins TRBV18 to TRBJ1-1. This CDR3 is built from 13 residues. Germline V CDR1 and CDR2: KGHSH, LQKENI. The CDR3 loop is CASSPRGTFEAFF.

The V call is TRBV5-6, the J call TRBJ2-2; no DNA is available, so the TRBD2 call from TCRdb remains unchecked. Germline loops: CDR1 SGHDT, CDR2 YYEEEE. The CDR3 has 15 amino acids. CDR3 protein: CASSSTEGRGGELFF.